Detailed here is one TCR beta chain. Combining iRepertoire HTBI primers with Arm-PCR of CDR3 regions, the authors built TCR beta libraries. Authors' processing steps: Identification yielded approximately 67 TRBV and around 15 TRBJ segments across samples. A single record per CDR3 protein comes from TCRdb applying MiXCR to the multiplex PCR reads. The authors' filters were not applied to this entry. The data hold over 500,000 distinct CDR3 sequences, with under 20% observed a single time. The data were taken from a study of regulatory T cells in long-lasting Graves disease. The CDR3 has 13 residues. Deletions cut 6 bases from V and 6 bases from J, with 13 bases between. Time point given: newly diagnosed GD, antithyroid drugs for less than 3 months. Preparation of the TCR library used RNA extracted from PBMCs. This same sample was also taken into another study, of T cells in Graves' hyperthyroidism and ophthalmopathy. That publication notes: The HTBI primer set was used in a first-round RT-PCR of the TCR CDR3.

Material: peripheral blood mononuclear cells (PBMCs), obtained at new diagnosis, from a patient treated with antithyroid drugs. This rearrangement joins TRBV12-3 or TRBV12-4 to TRBJ2-3; a weak D match, TRBD2 (6 bases). The clonotype originates from a young woman with Graves disease. CDR3 DNA sequence: TGTGCCAGCAGGGGGGGACTTTTTGATACGCAGTATTTT. Its protein product is CASRGGLFDTQYF.